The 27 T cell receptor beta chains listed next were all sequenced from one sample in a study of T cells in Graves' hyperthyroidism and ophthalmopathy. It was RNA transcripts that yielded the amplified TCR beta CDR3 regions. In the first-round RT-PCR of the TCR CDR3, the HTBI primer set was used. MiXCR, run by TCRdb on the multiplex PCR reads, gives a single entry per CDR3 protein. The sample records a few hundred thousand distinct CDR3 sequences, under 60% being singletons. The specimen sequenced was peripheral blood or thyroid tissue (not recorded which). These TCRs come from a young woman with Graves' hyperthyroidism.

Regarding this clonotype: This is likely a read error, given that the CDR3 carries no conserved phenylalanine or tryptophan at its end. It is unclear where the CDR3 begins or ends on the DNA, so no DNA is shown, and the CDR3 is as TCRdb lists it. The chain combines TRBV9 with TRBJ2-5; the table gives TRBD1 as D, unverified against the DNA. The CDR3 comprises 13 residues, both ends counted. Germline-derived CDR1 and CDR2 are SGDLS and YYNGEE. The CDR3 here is CASSLRGSYTFGS.

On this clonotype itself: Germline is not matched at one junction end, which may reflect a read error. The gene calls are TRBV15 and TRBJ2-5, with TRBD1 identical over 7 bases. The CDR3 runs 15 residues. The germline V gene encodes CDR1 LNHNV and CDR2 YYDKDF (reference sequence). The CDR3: CTTSRADRQVQPQYF. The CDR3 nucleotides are TGTACCACCAGCAGAGCGGACAGGCAGGTTCAGCCCCAGTACTTC.

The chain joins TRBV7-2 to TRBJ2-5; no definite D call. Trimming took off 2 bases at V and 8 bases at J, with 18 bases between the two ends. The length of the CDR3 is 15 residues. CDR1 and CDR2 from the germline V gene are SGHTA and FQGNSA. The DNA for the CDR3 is TGTGCCAGCAGCTTATTAGCTAGTGCGGTTCGAACCCAGTACTTC. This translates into CASSLLASAVRTQYF.

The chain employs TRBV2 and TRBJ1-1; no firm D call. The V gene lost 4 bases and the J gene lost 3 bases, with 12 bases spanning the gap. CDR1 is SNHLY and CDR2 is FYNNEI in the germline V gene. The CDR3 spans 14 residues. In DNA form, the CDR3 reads TGTGCCAGCAGTGGAGGCACCGGAGACACTGAAGCTTTCTTT. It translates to CASSGGTGDTEAFF.

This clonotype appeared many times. CDR3 bases: TGTGCCAGTAGTATGTTCGGTGCCGGGGAGCTGTTTTTT. Translating it yields CASSMFGAGELFF. The genes are TRBV19 and TRBJ2-2; unclear D gene. CDR3 length: 13 amino acids. V gave up 3 bases and J gave up 6 bases, with 8 bases separating them. Germline CDR1 LNHDA, CDR2 SQIVND (reference sequence).

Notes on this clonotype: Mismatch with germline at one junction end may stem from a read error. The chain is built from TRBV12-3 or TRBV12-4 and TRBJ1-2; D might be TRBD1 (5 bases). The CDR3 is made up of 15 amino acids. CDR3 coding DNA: TGTGCCACCATGCCGGGACGGTCGACAGACTATAGCTACACCTTC. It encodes CATMPGRSTDYSYTF.

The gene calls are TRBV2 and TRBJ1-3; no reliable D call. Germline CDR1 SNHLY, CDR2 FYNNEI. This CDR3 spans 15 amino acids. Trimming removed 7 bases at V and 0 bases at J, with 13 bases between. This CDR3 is CASTGGVFSGNTIYF. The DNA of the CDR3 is TGTGCCAGCACAGGCGGGGTCTTCTCTGGAAACACCATATATTTT.

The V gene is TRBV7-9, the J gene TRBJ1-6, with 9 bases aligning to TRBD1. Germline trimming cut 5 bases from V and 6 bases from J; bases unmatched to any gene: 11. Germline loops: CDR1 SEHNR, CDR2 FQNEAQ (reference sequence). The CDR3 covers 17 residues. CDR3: CASSHPGTGRSNSPLHF. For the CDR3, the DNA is TGTGCCAGCAGCCATCCCGGGACAGGGCGGAGTAATTCACCCCTCCACTTT.

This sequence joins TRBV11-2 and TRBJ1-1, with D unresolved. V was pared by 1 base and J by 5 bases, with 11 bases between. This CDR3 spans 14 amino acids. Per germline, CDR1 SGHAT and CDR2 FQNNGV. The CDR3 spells CASSLGAGRTEAFF. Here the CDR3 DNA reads TGTGCCAGCAGCTTAGGGGCAGGAAGGACTGAAGCTTTCTTT.

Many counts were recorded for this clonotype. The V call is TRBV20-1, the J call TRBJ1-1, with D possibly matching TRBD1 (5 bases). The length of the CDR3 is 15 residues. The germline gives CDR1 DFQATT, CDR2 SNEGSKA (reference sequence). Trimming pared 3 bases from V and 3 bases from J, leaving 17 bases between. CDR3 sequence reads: CSASDYPRVDTEAFF. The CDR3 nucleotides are TGCAGTGCTAGCGACTACCCCAGGGTGGACACTGAAGCTTTCTTT.

The CDR3 DNA follows: TGCAGTGCTAGAGATTCGGGCAGTGTGAGCAATCAGCCCCAGCATTTT. Translation gives CSARDSGSVSNQPQHF. The J gene is TRBJ1-5, the V gene TRBV20-1; D remains unclear. Germline V gives CDR1 DFQATT, CDR2 SNEGSKA (reference sequence). Trimming pared 0 bases from V and 1 base from J, leaving 13 bases between. CDR3 size: 16 residues.

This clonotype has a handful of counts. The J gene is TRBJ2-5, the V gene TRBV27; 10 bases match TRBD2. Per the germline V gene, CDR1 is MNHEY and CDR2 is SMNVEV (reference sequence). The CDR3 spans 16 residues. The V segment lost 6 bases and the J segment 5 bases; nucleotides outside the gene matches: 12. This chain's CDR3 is CASRLEGTSVSETQYF. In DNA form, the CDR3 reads TGTGCCAGCAGGCTCGAGGGGACTAGCGTGTCCGAGACCCAGTACTTC.

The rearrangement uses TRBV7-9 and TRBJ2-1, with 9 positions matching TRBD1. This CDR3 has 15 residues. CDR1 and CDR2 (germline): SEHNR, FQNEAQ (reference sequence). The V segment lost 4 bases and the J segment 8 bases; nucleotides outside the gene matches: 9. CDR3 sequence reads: CASSYRDRVGHEQFF. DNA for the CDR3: TGTGCCAGCAGCTACCGGGACAGGGTTGGTCATGAGCAGTTCTTC.

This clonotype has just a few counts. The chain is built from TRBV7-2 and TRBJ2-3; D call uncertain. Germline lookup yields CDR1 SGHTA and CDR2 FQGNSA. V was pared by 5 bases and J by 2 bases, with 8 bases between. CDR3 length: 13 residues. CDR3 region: CASSPQPTDTQYF. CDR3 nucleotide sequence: TGTGCCAGCAGCCCCCAGCCCACAGATACGCAGTATTTT.

The CDR3 reads CASTKFGEQYF. CDR3 in DNA: TGTGCCAGCACCAAATTCGGCGAGCAGTACTTC. The rearrangement joins TRBV6-2 or TRBV6-3 to TRBJ2-7; no firm D call. CDR3 length: 11 amino acids. CDR1 is MNHEY, CDR2 SVGEGT, per germline. Trimming shortened V by 7 bases and J by 6 bases, and 10 bases separated the two germline ends.

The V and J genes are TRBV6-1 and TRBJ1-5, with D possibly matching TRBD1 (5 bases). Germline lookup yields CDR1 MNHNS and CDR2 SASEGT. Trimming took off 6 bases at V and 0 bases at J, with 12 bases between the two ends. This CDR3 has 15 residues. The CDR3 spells CASSRDGYSNQPQHF. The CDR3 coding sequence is TGTGCCAGCAGCCGGGACGGCTATAGCAATCAGCCCCAGCATTTT.

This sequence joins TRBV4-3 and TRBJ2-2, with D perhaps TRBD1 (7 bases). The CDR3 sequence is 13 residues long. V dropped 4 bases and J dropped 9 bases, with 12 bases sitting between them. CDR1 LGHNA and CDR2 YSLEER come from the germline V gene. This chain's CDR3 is CASSLEGARELFF. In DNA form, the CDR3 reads TGCGCCAGCAGCCTGGAGGGGGCAAGGGAGCTGTTTTTT.

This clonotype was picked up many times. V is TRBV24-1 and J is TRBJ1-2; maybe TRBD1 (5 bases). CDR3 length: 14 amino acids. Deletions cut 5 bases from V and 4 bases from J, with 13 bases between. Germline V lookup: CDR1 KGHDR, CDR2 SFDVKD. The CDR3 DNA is TGTGCCACCAGTGTCCCAGGGCTCGGCTATGGCTACACCTTC. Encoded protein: CATSVPGLGYGYTF.

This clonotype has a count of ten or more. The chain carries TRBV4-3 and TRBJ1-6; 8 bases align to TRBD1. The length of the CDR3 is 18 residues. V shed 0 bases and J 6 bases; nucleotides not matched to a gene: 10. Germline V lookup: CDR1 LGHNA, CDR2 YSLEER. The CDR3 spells CASSQEPWTGLTNSPLHF. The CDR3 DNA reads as TGCGCCAGCAGCCAAGAACCCTGGACAGGGTTGACTAATTCACCCCTCCACTTT.

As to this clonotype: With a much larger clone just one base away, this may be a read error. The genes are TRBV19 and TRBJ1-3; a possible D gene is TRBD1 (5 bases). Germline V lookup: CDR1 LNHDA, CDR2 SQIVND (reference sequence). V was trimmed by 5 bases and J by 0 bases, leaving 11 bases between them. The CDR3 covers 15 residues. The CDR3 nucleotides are TGTGCCAGTAGTTCAGACGGGGGCTCTGGAAACACCATATATTTT. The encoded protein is CASSSDGGSGNTIYF.

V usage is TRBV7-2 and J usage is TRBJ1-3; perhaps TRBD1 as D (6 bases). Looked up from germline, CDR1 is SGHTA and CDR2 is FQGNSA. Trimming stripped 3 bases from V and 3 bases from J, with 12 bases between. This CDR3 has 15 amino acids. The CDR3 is CASSLQGRGGNTIYF. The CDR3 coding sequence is TGTGCCAGCAGCTTGCAGGGGCGCGGTGGAAACACCATATATTTT. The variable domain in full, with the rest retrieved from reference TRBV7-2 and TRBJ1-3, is GAGVSQSPSNKVTEKGKDVELRCDPISGHTALYWYRQSLGQGLEFLIYFQGNSAPDKSGLPSDRFSAERTGGSVSTLTIQRTQQEDSAVYLCASSLQGRGGNTIYFGEGSWLTVV.

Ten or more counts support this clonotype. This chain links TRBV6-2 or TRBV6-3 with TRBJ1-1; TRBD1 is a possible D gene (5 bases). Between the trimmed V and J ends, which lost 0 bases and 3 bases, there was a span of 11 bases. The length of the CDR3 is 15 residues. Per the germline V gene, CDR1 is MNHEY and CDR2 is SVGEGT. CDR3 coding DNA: TGTGCCAGCAGTTACTCGACCTGGGGGGACACTGAAGCTTTCTTT. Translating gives CASSYSTWGDTEAFF.

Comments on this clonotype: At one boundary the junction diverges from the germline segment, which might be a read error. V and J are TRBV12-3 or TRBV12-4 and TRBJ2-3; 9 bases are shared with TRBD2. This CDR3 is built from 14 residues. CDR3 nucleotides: TGTGCCAGCCGACTCGGGACTAGCACAGGTACGCAGTATTTT. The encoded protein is CASRLGTSTGTQYF.

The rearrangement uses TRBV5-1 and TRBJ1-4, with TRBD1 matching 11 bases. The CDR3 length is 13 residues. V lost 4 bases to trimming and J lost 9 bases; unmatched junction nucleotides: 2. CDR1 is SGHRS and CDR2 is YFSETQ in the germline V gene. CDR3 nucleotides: TGCGCCAGCAGCGGACAGGGGGCCCAAAAACTGTTTTTT. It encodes CASSGQGAQKLFF.

In DNA form, the CDR3 reads TGTGCCAGCAGCTTGGCCCCAGGTAGCTACAATGAGCAGTTCTTC. It specifies CASSLAPGSYNEQFF. This chain links TRBV7-9 with TRBJ2-7, with D unresolved. TRBJ2-1 matches the DNA end more closely, so the J call is doubtful. From germline, CDR1 is SEHNR and CDR2 FQNEAQ (reference sequence). This CDR3 comprises 15 residues.

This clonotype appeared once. Here the CDR3 DNA reads TGTGCCAGCCCGGGACAGGGCGGGGGGCAAGAGACCCAGTACTTC. This sequence encodes CASPGQGGGQETQYF. The V and J genes are TRBV25-1 and TRBJ2-5; weak D call: TRBD1 (9 bases). The CDR3 extends over 15 amino acids. Germline values: CDR1 MGHDK, CDR2 SYGVNS. Trimming removed 8 bases at V and 2 bases at J, with 18 bases between.

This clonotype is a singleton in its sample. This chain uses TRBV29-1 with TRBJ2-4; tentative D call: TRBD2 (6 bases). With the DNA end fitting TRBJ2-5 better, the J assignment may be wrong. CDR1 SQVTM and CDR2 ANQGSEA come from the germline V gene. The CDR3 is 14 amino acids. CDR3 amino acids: CSVEKALALETQYF. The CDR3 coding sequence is TGCAGCGTTGAAAAGGCACTAGCTCTGGAGACCCAGTACTTC.